This T cell receptor (beta chain) was observed in a study of molecular identifiers for immune sequencing clone quantification. MiXCR, applied by TCRdb to the PCR reads, yields one record per CDR3 protein. The table has just over 35,000 distinct CDR3 sequences, roughly 20% seen once. V shed 7 bases and J 5 bases; nucleotides not matched to a gene: 10. The CDR3 is made up of 15 amino acids. Germline V CDR1 and CDR2: SGHDT, YYEEEE. This clonotype was recorded at least ten times. The sample was naive CD8+ T cells from blood, with Jurkat cell RNA spiked in. Noted subset: FACS-sorted CD8+CD4-CCR7+CD45RA+ naive T cells. This sequence was found in a human donor in good health. Some libraries in this study had Jurkat cell RNA spiked in. The chain couples TRBV5-6 to TRBJ2-3; 10 bases agree with TRBD2. The CDR3 DNA is TGTGCCAGCTTCCCTAGCGGGAGTTACCTAGATACGCAGTATTTT. Translated, it gives CASFPSGSYLDTQYF.